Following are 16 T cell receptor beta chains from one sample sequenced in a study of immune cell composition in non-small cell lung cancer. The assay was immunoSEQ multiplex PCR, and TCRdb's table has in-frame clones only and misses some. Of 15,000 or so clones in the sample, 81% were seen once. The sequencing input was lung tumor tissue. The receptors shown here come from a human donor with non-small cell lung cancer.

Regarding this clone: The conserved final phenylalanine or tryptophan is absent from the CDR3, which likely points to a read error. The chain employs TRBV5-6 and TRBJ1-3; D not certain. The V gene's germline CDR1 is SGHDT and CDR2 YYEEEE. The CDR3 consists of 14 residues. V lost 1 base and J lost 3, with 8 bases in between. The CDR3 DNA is TGTGCCAGCAGCTTGTACCAGGATGGAAACACCATATATGTT. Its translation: CASSLYQDGNTIYV.

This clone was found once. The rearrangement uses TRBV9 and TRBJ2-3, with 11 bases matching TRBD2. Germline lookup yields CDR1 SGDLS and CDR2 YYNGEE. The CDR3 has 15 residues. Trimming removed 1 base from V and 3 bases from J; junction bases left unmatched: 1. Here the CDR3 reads CASSVTSGRTDTQYF. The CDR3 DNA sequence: TGTGCCAGCAGCGTAACTAGCGGGAGAACAGATACGCAGTATTTT.

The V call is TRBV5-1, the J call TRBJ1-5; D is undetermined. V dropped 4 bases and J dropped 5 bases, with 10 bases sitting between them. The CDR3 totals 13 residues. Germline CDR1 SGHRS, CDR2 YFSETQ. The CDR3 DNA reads TGCGCCAGCAGCGCGGATTTAGATCAGCCCCAGCATTTT. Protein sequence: CASSADLDQPQHF. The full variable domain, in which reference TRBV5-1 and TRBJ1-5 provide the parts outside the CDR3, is KAGVTQTPRYLIKTRGQQVTLSCSPISGHRSVSWYQQTPGQGLQFLFEYFSETQRNKGNFPGRFSGRQFSNSRSEMNVSTLELGDSALYLCASSADLDQPQHFGDGTRLSIL.

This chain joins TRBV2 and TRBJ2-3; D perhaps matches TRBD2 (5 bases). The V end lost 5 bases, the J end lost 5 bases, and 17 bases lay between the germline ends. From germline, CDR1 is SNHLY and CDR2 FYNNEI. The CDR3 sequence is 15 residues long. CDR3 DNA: TGTGCCAGCAGTTGGCAGGTGGGAGTAGGAGATACGCAGTATTTT. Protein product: CASSWQVGVGDTQYF.

For the CDR3, the DNA is TGTGCCAGCAGCAACGAACTAACTAGGGCGGATGAGCAGTTCTTC. As protein: CASSNELTRADEQFF. The chain is built from TRBV9 and TRBJ2-1; the D gene is possibly TRBD2 (5 bases). Trimming removed 4 bases from V and 8 bases from J, with 19 bases in between. In germline, CDR1 is SGDLS, CDR2 YYNGEE. This CDR3 is 15 amino acids long.

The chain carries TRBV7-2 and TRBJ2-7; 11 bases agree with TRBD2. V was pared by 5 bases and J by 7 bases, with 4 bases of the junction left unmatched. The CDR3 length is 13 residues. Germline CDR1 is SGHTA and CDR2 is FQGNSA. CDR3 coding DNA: TGTGCCAGCAGCCCGGGACTAGCGGTTGAGCAGTACTTC. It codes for CASSPGLAVEQYF.

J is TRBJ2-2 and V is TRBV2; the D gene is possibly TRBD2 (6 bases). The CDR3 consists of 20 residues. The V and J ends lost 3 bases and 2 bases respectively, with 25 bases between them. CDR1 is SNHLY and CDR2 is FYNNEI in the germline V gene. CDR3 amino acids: CASSEGGLVRAWANTGELFF. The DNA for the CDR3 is TGTGCCAGCAGTGAGGGGGGACTTGTCCGAGCTTGGGCTAACACCGGGGAGCTGTTTTTT.

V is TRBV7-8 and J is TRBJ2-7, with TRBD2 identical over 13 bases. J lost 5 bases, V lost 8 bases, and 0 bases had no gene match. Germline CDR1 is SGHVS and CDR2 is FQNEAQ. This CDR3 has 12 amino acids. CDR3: CASGTSGNEQYF. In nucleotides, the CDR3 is TGTGCCAGCGGGACTAGCGGGAACGAGCAGTACTTC.

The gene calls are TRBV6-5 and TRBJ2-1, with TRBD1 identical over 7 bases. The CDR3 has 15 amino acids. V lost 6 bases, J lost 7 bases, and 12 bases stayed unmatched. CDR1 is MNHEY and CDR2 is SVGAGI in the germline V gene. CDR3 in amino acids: CASRFTGTEKNEQFF. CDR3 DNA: TGTGCCAGCAGGTTTACCGGGACAGAGAAGAATGAGCAGTTCTTC.

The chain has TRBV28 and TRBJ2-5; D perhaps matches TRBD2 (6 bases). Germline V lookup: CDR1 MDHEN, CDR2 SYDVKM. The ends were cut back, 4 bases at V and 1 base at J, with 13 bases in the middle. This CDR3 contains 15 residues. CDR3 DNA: TGTGCCAGCAGTTCCCTCGGGGGAGGCCAAGAGACCCAGTACTTC. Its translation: CASSSLGGGQETQYF.

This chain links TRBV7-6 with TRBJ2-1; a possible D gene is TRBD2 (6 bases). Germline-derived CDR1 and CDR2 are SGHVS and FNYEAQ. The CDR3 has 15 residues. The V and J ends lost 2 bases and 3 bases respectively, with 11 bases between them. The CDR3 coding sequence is TGTGCCAGCAGCTTATTGTGGGGGGTCTACAATGAGCAGTTCTTC. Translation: CASSLLWGVYNEQFF.

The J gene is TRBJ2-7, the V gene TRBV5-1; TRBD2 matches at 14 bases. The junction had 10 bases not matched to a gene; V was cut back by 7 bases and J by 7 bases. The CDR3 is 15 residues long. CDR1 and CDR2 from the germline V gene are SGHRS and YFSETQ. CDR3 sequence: CASPKQTSGRAEQYF. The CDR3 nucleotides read TGCGCCAGCCCAAAACAGACTAGCGGGAGGGCGGAGCAGTACTTC.

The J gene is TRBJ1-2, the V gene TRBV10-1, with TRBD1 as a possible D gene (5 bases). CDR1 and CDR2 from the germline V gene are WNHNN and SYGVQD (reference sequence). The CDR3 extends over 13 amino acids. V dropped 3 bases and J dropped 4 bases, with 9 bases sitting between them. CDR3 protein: CASSEQASYGYTF. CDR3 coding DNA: TGCGCCAGCAGTGAACAGGCTTCCTATGGCTACACCTTC.

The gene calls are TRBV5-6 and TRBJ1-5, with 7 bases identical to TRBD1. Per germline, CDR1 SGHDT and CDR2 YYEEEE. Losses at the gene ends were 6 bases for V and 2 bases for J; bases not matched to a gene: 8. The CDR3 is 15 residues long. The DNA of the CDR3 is TGTGCCAGCAAGGTAGGGGGCGTCGGCAATCAGCCCCAGCATTTT. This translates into CASKVGGVGNQPQHF. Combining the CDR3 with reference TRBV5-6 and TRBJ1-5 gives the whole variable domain DAGVTQSPTHLIKTRGQQVTLRCSPKSGHDTVSWYQQALGQGPQFIFQYYEEEERQRGNFPDRFSGHQFPNYSSELNVNALLLGDSALYLCASKVGGVGNQPQHFGDGTRLSIL.

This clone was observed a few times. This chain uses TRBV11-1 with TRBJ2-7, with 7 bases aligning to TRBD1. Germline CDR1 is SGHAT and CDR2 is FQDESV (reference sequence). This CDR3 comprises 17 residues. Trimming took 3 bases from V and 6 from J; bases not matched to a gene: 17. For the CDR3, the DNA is TGTGCCAGCAGCTTCCTAAAGAAGGGGGCTGGGACGGGCGAGCAGTACTTC. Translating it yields CASSFLKKGAGTGEQYF.

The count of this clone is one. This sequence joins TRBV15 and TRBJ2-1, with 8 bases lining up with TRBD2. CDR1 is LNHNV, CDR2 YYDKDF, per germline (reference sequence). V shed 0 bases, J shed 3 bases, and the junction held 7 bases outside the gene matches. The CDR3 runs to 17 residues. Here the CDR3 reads CATSRDLGGRSYNEQFF. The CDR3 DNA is TGTGCCACCAGCAGAGATCTGGGCGGGAGGAGCTACAATGAGCAGTTCTTC.